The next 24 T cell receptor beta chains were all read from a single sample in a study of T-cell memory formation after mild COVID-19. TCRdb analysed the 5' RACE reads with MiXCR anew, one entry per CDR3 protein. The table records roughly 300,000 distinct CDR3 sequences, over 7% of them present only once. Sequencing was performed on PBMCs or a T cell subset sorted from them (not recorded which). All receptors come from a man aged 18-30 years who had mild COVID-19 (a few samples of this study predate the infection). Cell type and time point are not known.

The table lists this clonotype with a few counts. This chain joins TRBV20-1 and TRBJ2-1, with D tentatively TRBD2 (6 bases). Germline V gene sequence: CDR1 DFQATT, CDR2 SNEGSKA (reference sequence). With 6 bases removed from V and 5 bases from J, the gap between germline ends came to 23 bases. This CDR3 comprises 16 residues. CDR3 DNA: TGCAGTGCCTCCGAGACGGGACTCCGCCCCAACAATGAGCAGTTCTTC. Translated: CSASETGLRPNNEQFF.

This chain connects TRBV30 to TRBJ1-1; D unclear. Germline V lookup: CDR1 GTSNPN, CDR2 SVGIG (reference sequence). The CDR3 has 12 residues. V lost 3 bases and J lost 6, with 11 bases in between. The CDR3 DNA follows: TGTGCCTGGAGGTCCCCGACGGCTGAAGCTTTCTTT. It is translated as CAWRSPTAEAFF. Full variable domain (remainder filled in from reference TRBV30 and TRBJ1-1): SQTIHQWPATLVQPVGSPLSLECTVEGTSNPNLYWYRQAAGRGLQLLFYSVGIGQISSEVPQNLSASRPQDRQFILSSKKLLLSDSGFYLCAWRSPTAEAFFGQGTRLTVV.

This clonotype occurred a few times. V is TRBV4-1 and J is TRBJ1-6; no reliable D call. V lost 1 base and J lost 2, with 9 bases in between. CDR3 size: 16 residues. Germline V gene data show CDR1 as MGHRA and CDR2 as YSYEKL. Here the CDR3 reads CASSQGSGAYNSPLHF. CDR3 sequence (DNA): TGCGCCAGCAGCCAAGGCAGCGGGGCCTATAATTCACCCCTCCACTTT.

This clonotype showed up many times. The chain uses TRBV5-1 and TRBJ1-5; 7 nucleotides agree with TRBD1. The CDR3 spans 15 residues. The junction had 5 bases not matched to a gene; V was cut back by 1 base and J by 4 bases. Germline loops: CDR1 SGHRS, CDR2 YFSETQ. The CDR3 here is CASSLTGAPNQPQHF. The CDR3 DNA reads TGCGCCAGCAGCTTGACAGGGGCACCAAATCAGCCCCAGCATTTT.

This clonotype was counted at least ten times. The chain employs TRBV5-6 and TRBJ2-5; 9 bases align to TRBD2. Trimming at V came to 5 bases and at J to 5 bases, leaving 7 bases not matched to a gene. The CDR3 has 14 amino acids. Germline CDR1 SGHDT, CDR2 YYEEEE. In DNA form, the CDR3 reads TGTGCCAGCAGTCCCCGGACTAGCGTCGAGACCCAGTACTTC. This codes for CASSPRTSVETQYF.

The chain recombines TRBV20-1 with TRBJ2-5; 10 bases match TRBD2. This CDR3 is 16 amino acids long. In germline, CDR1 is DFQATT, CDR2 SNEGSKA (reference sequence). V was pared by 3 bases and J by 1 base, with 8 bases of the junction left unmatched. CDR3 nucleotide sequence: TGCAGTGCTAGGGGGGAGCTAGCGGGGGTCCAAGAGACCCAGTACTTC. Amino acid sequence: CSARGELAGVQETQYF.

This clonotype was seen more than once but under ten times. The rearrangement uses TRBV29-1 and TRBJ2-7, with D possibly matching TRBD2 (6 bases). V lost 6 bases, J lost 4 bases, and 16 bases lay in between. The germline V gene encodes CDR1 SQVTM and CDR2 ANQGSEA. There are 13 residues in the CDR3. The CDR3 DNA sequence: TGCAGCGTCGTCCCGACGGAGGGTTACGAGCAGTACTTC. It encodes CSVVPTEGYEQYF.

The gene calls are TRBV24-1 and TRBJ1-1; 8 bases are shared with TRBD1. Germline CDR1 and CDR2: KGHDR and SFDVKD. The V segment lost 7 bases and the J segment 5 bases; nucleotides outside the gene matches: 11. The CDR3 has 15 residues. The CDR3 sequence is CATRQGEQGRTEAFF. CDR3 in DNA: TGTGCCACCAGACAGGGGGAGCAAGGACGGACTGAAGCTTTCTTT.

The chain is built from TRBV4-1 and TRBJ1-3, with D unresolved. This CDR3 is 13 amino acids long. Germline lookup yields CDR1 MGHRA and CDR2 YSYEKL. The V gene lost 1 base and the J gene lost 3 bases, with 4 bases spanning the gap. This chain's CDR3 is CASSQVHGNTIYF. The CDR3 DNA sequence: TGCGCCAGCAGCCAAGTGCATGGAAACACCATATATTTT.

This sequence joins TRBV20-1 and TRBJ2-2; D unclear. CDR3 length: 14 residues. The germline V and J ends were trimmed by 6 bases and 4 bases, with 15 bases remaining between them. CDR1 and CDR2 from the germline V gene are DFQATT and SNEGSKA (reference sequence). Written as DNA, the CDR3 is TGCAGTGCCCGAGCGACCCGGACCACCGGGGAGCTGTTTTTT. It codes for CSARATRTTGELFF.

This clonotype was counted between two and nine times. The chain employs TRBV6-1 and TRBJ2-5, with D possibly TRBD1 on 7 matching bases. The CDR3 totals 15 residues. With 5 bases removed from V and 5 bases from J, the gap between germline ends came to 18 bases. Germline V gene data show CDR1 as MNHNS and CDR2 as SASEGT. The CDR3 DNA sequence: TGTGCCAGCAGTCCCAGGGGGGTTCGGGGGGAGACCCAGTACTTC. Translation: CASSPRGVRGETQYF.

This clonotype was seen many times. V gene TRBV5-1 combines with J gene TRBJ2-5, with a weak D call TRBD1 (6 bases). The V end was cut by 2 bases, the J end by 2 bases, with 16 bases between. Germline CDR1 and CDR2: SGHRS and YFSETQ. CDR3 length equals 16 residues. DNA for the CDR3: TGCGCCAGCAGCTTTACAGGGCGTTCGTCTCAAGAGACCCAGTACTTC. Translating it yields CASSFTGRSSQETQYF.

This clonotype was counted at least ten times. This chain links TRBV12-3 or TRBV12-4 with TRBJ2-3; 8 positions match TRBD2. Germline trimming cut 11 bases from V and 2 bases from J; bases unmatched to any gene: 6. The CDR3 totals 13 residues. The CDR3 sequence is CAGSSGATDTQYF. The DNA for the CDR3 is TGTGCCGGGAGTAGCGGGGCCACAGATACGCAGTATTTT.

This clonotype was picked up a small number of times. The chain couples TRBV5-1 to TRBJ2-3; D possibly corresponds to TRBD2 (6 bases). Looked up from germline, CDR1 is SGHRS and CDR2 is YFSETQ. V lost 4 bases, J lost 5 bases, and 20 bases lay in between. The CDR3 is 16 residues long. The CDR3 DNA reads TGCGCCAGCAGCCGAGAGACGGGACTTGGAATAGATACGCAGTATTTT. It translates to CASSRETGLGIDTQYF.

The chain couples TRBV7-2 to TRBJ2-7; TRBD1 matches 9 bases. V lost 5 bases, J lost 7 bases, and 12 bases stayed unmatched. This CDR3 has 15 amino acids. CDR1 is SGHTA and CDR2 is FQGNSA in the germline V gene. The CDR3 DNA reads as TGTGCCAGCAGCCAGCCGGGACAGGGAGTGAGAGAGCAGTACTTC. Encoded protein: CASSQPGQGVREQYF.

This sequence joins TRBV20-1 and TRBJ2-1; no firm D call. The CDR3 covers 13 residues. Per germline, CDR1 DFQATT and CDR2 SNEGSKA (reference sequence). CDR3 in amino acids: CRARHSSYNEQFF. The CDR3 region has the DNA TGCAGGGCCAGACACAGCTCCTACAATGAGCAGTTCTTC.

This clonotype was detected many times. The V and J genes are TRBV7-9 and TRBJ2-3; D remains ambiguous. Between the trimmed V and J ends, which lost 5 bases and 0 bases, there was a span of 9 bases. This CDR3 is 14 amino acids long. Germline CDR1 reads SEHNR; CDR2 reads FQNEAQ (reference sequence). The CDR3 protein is CASSPPTSTDTQYF. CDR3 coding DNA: TGTGCCAGCAGCCCTCCGACGAGCACAGATACGCAGTATTTT.

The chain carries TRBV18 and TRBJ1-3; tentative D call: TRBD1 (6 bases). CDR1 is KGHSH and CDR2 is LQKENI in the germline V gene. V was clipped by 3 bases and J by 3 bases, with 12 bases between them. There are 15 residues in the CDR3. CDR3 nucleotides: TGTGCCAGCTCACCCGGGACACCTCGTGGAAACACCATATATTTT. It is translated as CASSPGTPRGNTIYF.

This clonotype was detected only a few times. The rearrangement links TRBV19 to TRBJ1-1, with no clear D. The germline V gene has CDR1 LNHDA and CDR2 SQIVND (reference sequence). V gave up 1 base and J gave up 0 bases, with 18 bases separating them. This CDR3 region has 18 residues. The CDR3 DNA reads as TGTGCCAGTAGTATAGCGTGGGGTGCGGGAGGAGTGAACACTGAAGCTTTCTTT. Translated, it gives CASSIAWGAGGVNTEAFF.

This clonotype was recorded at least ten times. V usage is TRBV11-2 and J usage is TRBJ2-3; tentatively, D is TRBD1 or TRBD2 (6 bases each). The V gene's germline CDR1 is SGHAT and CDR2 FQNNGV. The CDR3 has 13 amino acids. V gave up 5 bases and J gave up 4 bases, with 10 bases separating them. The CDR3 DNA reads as TGTGCCAGCAGCCGGGGGCTGGCAGATACGCAGTATTTT. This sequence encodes CASSRGLADTQYF.

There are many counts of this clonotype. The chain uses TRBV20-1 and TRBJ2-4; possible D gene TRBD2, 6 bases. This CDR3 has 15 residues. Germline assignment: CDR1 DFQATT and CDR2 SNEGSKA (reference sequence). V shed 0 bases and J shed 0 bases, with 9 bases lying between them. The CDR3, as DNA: TGCAGTGCTAGAGACCCAGCGGGAGCCAAAAACATTCAGTACTTC. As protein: CSARDPAGAKNIQYF.

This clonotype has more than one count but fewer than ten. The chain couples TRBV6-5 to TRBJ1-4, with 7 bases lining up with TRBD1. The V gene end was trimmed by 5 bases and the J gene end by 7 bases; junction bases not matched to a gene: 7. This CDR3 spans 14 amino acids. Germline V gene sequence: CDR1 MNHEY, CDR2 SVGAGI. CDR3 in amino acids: CASSRTGAVEKLFF. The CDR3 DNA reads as TGTGCCAGCAGTCGGACAGGAGCTGTTGAAAAACTGTTTTTT.

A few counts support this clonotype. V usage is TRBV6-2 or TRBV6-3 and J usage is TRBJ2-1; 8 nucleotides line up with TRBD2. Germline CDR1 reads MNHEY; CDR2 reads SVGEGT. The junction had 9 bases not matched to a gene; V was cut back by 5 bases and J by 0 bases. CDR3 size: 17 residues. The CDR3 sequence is CASSVELSGISYNEQFF. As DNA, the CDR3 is TGTGCCAGCAGTGTGGAGCTTAGCGGGATCTCCTACAATGAGCAGTTCTTC.

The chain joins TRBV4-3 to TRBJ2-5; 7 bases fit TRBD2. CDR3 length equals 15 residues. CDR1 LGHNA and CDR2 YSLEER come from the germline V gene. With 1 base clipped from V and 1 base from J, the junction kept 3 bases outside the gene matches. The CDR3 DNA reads TGCGCCAGCAGCCAAGGGCTAGCGGCCCAAGAGACCCAGTACTTC. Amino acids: CASSQGLAAQETQYF.